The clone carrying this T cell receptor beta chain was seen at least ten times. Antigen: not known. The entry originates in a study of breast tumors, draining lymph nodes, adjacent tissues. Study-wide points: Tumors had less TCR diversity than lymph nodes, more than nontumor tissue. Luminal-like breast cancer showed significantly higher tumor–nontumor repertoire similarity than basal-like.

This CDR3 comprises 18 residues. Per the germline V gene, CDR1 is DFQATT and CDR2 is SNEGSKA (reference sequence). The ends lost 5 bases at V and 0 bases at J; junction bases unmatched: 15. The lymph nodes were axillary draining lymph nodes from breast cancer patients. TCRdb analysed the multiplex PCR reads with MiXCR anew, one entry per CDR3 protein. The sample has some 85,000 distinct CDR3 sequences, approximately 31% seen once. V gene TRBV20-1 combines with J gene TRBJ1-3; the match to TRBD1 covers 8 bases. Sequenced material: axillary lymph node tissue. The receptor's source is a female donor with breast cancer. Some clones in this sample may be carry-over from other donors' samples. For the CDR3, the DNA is TGCAGTGCTGCGGACCAATTAGGACAGGGAAACTCTGGAAACACCATATATTTT. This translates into CSAADQLGQGNSGNTIYF.